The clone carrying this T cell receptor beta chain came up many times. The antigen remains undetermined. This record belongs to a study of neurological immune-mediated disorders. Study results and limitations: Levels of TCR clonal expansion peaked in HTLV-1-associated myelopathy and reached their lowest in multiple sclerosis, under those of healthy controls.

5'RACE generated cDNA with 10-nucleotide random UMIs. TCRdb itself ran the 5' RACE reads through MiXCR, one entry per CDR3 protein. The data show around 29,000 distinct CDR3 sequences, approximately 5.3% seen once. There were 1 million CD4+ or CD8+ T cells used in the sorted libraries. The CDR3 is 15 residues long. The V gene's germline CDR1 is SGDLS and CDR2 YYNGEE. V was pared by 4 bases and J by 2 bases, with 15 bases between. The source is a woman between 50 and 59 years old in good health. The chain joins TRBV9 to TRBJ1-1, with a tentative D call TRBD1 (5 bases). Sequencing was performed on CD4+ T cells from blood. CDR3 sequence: CASSPRQTQNTEAFF. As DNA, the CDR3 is TGTGCCAGCAGCCCAAGACAGACTCAAAACACTGAAGCTTTCTTT.